This T cell receptor beta chain was sequenced in a study of shared clonotypes between healthy human individuals. CD45RO-negative CD8 cells positively selected for CCR7 made up the naive population, which excluded terminally differentiated effector memory CD45RA+ cells. Concerning this clone itself: What it binds is not known.

Assay used: immunoSEQ multiplex PCR; TCRdb lists only in-frame clones, some missing. The sample has around 600,000 clones, roughly 98% seen once; the top ten hold 0.3%. Germline V gives CDR1 MNHEY, CDR2 SVGAGI. Trimming stripped 3 bases from V and 3 bases from J, with 11 bases between. This CDR3 is 14 amino acids long. Study-level findings and limits: Despite large depth, sorted-subset datasets appeared incompletely sequenced. Blood was the sole source, and tissue repertoires probably differ.

The source is a man in his thirties or forties in good health. The rearrangement uses TRBV6-5 and TRBJ1-1, with D possibly matching TRBD1 (5 bases). The sequenced sample was naive CD8+ T cells sorted from blood. The CDR3 DNA follows: TGTGCCAGCAGTTATGGGGTGGGGGACACTGAAGCTTTCTTT. As protein: CASSYGVGDTEAFF.